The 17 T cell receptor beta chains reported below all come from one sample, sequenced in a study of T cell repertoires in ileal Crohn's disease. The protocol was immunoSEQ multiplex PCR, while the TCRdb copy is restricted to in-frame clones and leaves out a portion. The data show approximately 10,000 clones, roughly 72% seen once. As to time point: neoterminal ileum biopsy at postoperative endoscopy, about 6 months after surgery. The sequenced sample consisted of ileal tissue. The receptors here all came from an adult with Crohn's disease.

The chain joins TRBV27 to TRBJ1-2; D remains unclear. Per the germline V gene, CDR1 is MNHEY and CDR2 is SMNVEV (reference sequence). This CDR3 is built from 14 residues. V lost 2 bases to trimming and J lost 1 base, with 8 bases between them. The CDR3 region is CASSLRFGNYGYTF. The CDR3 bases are TGTGCCAGCAGTTTACGGTTTGGTAACTATGGCTACACCTTC.

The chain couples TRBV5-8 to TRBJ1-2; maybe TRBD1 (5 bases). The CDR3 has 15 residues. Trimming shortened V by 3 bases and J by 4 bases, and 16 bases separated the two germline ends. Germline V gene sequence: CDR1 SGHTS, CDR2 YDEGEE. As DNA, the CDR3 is TGTGCCAGCAGCTCCCGGGGGTTCGGGGGCTATGGCTACACCTTC. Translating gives CASSSRGFGGYGYTF. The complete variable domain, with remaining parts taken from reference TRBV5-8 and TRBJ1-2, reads EAGVTQSPTHLIKTRGQQATLRCSPISGHTSVYWYQQALGLGLQFLLWYDEGEERNRGNFPPRFSGRQFPNYSSELNVNALELEDSALYLCASSSRGFGGYGYTFGSGTRLTVV.

The CDR3 nucleotides are TGTGCCAGCGCCAGGCAGGCGAGGAACACTGAAGCTTTCTTT. This encodes CASARQARNTEAFF. The chain joins TRBV6-1 to TRBJ1-1; D not resolved. The CDR3 totals 14 residues. V was clipped by 8 bases and J by 1 base, with 14 bases between them. Germline CDR1 reads MNHNS; CDR2 reads SASEGT.

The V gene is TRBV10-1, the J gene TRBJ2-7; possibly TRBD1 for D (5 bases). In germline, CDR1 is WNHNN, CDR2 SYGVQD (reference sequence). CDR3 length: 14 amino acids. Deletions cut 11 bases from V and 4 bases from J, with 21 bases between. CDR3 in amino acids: CAAHTATGNYEQYF. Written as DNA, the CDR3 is TGCGCCGCCCACACTGCAACAGGTAATTACGAGCAGTACTTC.

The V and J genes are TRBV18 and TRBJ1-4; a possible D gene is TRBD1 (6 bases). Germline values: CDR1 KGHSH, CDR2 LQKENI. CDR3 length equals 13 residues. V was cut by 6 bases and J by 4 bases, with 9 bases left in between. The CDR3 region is CASSMDSNEKLFF. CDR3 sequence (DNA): TGTGCCAGCTCCATGGACAGTAATGAAAAACTGTTTTTT.

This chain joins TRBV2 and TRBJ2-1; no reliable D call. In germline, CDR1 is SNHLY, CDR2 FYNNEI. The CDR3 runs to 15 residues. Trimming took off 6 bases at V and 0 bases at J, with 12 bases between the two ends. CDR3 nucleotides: TGTGCCAGCAGCGACACCGTTAGCTCCTACAATGAGCAGTTCTTC. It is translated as CASSDTVSSYNEQFF.

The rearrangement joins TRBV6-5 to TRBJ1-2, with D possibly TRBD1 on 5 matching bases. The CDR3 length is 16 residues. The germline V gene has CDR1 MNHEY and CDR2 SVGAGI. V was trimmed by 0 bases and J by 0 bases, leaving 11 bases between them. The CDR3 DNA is TGTGCCAGCAGTTACTCGTACAGGCTCGCTAACTATGGCTACACCTTC. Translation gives CASSYSYRLANYGYTF.

The CDR3: CASTGINIAGGTYEQYF. The CDR3 DNA reads as TGTGCCAGCACTGGGATCAACATAGCGGGAGGAACCTACGAGCAGTACTTC. The J gene is TRBJ2-7, the V gene TRBV2, with 10 positions matching TRBD2. Germline V gene lookup returns CDR1 SNHLY and CDR2 FYNNEI. V was clipped by 7 bases and J by 2 bases; unmatched bases: 14. The CDR3 has 17 amino acids. Complete variable domain (other parts from reference TRBV2 and TRBJ2-7): EPEVTQTPSHQVTQMGQEVILRCVPISNHLYFYWYRQILGQKVEFLVSFYNNEISEKSEIFDDQFSVERPDGSNFTLKIRSTKLEDSAMYFCASTGINIAGGTYEQYFGPGTRLTVT.

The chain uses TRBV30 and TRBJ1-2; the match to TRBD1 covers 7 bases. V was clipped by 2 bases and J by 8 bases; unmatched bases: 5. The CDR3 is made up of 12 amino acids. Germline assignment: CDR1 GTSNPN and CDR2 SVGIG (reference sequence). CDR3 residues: CAWSTTGYGYTF. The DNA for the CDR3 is TGTGCCTGGAGTACGACAGGGTACGGCTACACCTTC.

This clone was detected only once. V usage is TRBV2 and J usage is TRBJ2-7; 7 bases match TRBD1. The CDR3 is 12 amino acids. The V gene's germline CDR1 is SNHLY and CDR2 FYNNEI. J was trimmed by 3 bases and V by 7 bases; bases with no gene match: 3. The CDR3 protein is CASTRDSYEQYF. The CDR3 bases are TGTGCCAGCACCCGGGACAGCTACGAGCAGTACTTC. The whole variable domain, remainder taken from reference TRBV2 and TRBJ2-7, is EPEVTQTPSHQVTQMGQEVILRCVPISNHLYFYWYRQILGQKVEFLVSFYNNEISEKSEIFDDQFSVERPDGSNFTLKIRSTKLEDSAMYFCASTRDSYEQYFGPGTRLTVT.

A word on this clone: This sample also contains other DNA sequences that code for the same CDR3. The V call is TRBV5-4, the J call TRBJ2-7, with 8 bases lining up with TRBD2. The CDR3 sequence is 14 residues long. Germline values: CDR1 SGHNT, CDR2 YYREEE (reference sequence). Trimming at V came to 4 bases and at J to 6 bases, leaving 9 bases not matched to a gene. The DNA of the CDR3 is TGTGCCAGCAGCCCAAGCGGGAGTTACTCCGAGCAGTACTTC. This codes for CASSPSGSYSEQYF.

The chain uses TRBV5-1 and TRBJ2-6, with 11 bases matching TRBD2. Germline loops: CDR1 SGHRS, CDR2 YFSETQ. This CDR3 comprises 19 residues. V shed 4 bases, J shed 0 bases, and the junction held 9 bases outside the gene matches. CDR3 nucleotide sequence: TGCGCCAGCAGCCACCAATCCCTAGCGGGGGGCTCTGGGGCCAACGTCCTGACTTTC. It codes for CASSHQSLAGGSGANVLTF.

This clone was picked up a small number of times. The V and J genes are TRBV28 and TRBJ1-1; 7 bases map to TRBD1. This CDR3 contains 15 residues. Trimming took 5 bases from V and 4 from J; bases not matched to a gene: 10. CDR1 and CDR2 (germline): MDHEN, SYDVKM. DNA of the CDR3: TGTGCCAGCAGTCTGCCCCGGGACAGACCCACTGAAGCTTTCTTT. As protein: CASSLPRDRPTEAFF.

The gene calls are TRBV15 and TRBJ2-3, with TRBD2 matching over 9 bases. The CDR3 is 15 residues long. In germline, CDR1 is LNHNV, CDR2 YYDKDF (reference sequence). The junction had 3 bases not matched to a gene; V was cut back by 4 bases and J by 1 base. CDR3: CATSTRTSGTDTQYF. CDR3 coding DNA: TGTGCCACCAGCACCCGGACTAGCGGCACAGATACGCAGTATTTT.

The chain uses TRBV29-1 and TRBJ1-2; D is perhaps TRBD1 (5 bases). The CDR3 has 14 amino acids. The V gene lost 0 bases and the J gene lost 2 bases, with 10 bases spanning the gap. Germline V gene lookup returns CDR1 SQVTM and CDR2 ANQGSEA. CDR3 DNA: TGCAGCGTTGAAGAAAGGGCAGGGAACTATGGCTACACCTTC. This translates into CSVEERAGNYGYTF.

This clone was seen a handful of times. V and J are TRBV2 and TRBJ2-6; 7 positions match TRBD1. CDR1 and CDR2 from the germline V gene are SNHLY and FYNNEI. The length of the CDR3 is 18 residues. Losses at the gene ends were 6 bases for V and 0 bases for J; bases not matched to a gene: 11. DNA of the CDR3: TGTGCCAGCAGCCGTAGGGGACAGCTACCCTCTGGGGCCAACGTCCTGACTTTC. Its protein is CASSRRGQLPSGANVLTF.

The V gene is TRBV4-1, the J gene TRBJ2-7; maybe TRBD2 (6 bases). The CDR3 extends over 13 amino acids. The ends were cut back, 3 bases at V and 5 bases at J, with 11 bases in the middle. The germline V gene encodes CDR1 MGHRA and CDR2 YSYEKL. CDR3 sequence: CASSQGGGDEQYF. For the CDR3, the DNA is TGCGCCAGCAGCCAGGGAGGAGGGGACGAGCAGTACTTC.